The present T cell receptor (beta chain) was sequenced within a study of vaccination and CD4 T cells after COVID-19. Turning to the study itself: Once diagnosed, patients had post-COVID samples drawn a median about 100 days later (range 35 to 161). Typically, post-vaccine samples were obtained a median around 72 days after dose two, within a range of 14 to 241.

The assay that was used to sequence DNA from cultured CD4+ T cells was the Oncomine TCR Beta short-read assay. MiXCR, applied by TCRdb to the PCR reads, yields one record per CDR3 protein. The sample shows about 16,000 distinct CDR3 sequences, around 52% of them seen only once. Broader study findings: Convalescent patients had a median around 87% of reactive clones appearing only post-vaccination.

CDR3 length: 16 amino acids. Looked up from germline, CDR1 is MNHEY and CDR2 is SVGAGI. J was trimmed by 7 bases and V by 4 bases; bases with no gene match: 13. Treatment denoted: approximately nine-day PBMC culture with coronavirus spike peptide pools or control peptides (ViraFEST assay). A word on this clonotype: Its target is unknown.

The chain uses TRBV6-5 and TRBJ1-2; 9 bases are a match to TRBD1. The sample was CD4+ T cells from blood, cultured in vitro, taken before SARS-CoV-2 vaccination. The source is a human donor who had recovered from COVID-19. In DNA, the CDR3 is TGTGCCAGCAGTTTGAACCCGGGGACAGGGATGGGTGGCTACACCTTC. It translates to CASSLNPGTGMGGYTF.